This T cell receptor (beta chain) was documented in a study of CD8 T cells in Susac syndrome. This CDR3 is 14 amino acids long. The germline V and J ends were trimmed by 7 bases and 7 bases, with 17 bases remaining between them. Germline V gene lookup returns CDR1 SGHAT and CDR2 FQNNGV. Study results and caveats: Individuals included in the TCR sequencing and HLA analysis were acknowledged by the study to be relatively few in number.

TEMRA cells were enriched by FACS, while CD8+ and CD4+ T cells were obtained through a negative isolation that was performed magnetically. The RNA input was about 0.45 to 1 ug, and it was reverse transcribed with random hexamers. Across 54 Vbeta and 13 Jbeta, TCR beta CDR3 was amplified with immunoSEQ multiplex PCR. TCRdb re-called the immunoSEQ multiplex PCR reads with MiXCR, one entry per CDR3 protein. This table holds under 200,000 distinct CDR3 sequences, about 95% found once. For this clonotype: The antigen remains unidentified.

The sequence derives from a human donor with multiple sclerosis. The sequencing sample was made of CD8+ T cells from PBMCs. The chain links TRBV11-2 to TRBJ2-1; D possibly corresponds to TRBD1 (5 bases). CDR3 amino acids: CASTPEAGSNEQFF. Written as DNA, the CDR3 is TGTGCCAGCACCCCTGAGGCAGGGTCGAATGAGCAGTTCTTC.